A selection of T cell receptor beta chains follows, all from one sample in a study of blood T cell repertoires in COVID-19. Measured with immunoSEQ multiplex PCR; TCRdb has only the in-frame clones, and not every one. The table includes tens of thousands of clones, roughly 87% detected once. What was sequenced was peripheral blood. The receptors shown here come from a man in his 60s with COVID-19, enrolled during active disease. Each CDR3 is given with its conserved first and last residue. The D gene is left open where the match is weak. Expanded clones are given a class, and other clones once, few, many or no size at all.

V: TRBV12-3/TRBV12-4; D: -; length: 12; size: -; J: TRBJ2-3; DNA: TGTGCCAGCACTCTTCGAGGGGATACGCAGTATTTT; CDR3: CASTLRGDTQYF
V: TRBV2; D: TRBD1; length: 16; size: -; J: TRBJ1-2; DNA: TGTGCCAGCAGTGAAACCGTTACAGGGGGCCGGCATGGCTACACCTTC; CDR3: CASSETVTGGRHGYTF
V: TRBV2; D: TRBD2; length: 13; size: -; J: TRBJ2-1; DNA: TGTGCCAGCCGTGCGGGAGGACCAGGTGAGCAGTTCTTC; CDR3: CASRAGGPGEQFF
V: TRBV27; D: -; length: 15; size: few; J: TRBJ1-3; DNA: TGTGCCAGCAGTTTCCACAGAAGCTCTGGAAACACCATATATTTT; CDR3: CASSFHRSSGNTIYF
V: TRBV28; D: TRBD1; length: 17; size: -; J: TRBJ2-1; DNA: TGTGCCAGCAGCGGCCTTACCGGGACAGGGTTCTACAATGAGCAGTTCTTC; CDR3: CASSGLTGTGFYNEQFF
V: TRBV28; D: TRBD1; length: 14; size: -; J: TRBJ1-5; DNA: TGTGCCAGCAGTTATGCACAGGGGGGGCAGCCCCAGCATTTT; CDR3: CASSYAQGGQPQHF
V: TRBV9; D: -; length: 15; size: -; J: TRBJ2-1; DNA: TGTGCCAGCAGCGTAGACAGCGGGCCCTACAATGAGCAGTTCTTC; CDR3: CASSVDSGPYNEQFF
V: TRBV5-8; D: TRBD1; length: 14; size: -; J: TRBJ2-1; DNA: TGTGCCAGCAGCTTTGGCCAGGGGGACAATGAGCAGTTCTTC; CDR3: CASSFGQGDNEQFF
V: TRBV19; D: TRBD2; length: 13; size: -; J: TRBJ2-1; DNA: TGTGCAACGGGACTAGCGGGAGGGGGTGAGCAGTTCTTC; CDR3: CATGLAGGGEQFF
V: TRBV10-3; D: TRBD2; length: 14; size: -; J: TRBJ2-2; DNA: TGTGCCGGCAGGACGGGAGGGAACACCGGGGAGCTGTTTTTT; CDR3: CAGRTGGNTGELFF
V: TRBV7-6; D: -; length: 13; size: -; J: TRBJ1-1; DNA: TGTGCCAGCAGCGCAGACTTGAACACTGAAGCTTTCTTT; CDR3: CASSADLNTEAFF
V: TRBV18; D: TRBD1; length: 14; size: -; J: TRBJ1-5; DNA: TGTGCCAGCCGGGGACAGCTGGGGGATCAGCCCCAGCATTTT; CDR3: CASRGQLGDQPQHF
V: TRBV2; D: -; length: 17; size: -; J: TRBJ1-2; DNA: TGTGCCAGCAGAAGGGGGTTTGCTGATGGGGATAGGCATGGCTACACCTTC; CDR3: CASRRGFADGDRHGYTF
V: TRBV28; D: -; length: 15; size: once; J: TRBJ2-3; DNA: TGTGCCAGCAGTTTATCAGGCTTAAGCACAGATACGCAGTATTTT; CDR3: CASSLSGLSTDTQYF
V: TRBV6-5; D: TRBD2; length: 15; size: -; J: TRBJ2-1; DNA: TGTGCCAGCAGACCCGGGACTAGCGGGAGAGTTGAGCAGTTCTTC; CDR3: CASRPGTSGRVEQFF
V: TRBV6-5; D: TRBD1; length: 14; size: -; J: TRBJ1-1; DNA: TGTGCCAGCAGGGACAGGGAGGTGTCCACTGAAGCTTTCTTT; CDR3: CASRDREVSTEAFF
V: TRBV7-9; D: -; length: 16; size: -; J: TRBJ2-2; DNA: TGTGCCAGCAGCCGACGGACTATTCCGAGACCCGGGGAGCTGTTTTTT; CDR3: CASSRRTIPRPGELFF
V: TRBV29-1; D: -; length: 15; size: -; J: TRBJ2-1; DNA: TGCAGCGCCAGAATACATCAACAACCAGAAAATGAGCAGTTCTTC; CDR3: CSARIHQQPENEQFF
V: TRBV6-5; D: -; length: 13; size: once; J: TRBJ1-2; DNA: TGTGCCAGCAGTTACGGGGCCGGCTATGGCTACACCTTC; CDR3: CASSYGAGYGYTF
V: TRBV3-1/TRBV3-2; D: -; length: 16; size: -; J: TRBJ1-2; DNA: TGTGCCAGCAGCCCCAAGGAAAGGGGTTGGGCTCATGGCTACACCTTC; CDR3: CASSPKERGWAHGYTF
V: TRBV25-1; D: TRBD1; length: 14; size: -; J: TRBJ1-1; DNA: TGTGCCAGCAGTGGACAGGGGGCATACACTGAAGCTTTCTTT; CDR3: CASSGQGAYTEAFF
V: TRBV20-1; D: -; length: 12; size: -; J: TRBJ2-5; DNA: TGCAGTGCTAGTCCCCAGCAAGAGACCCAGTACTTC; CDR3: CSASPQQETQYF
V: TRBV4-1; D: TRBD1; length: 17; size: once; J: TRBJ2-6; DNA: TGCGCCAGCAGCCATGACGACAGGGGGTCTGGGGCCAACGTCCTGACTTTC; CDR3: CASSHDDRGSGANVLTF
V: TRBV5-1; D: -; length: 16; size: -; J: TRBJ2-5; DNA: TGCGCCAGCAGCTTGGGATGGACGGGGAGCCAAGAGACCCAGTACTTC; CDR3: CASSLGWTGSQETQYF
V: TRBV4-3; D: TRBD1; length: 15; size: -; J: TRBJ2-5; DNA: TGCGCCAGCAGCCAAGGGACAGGGCTTGGGGAGACCCAGTACTTC; CDR3: CASSQGTGLGETQYF
V: TRBV4-3; D: -; length: 15; size: -; J: TRBJ2-1; DNA: TGCGCCAGCAGCCAAGAGGGCAGACCCTACAATGAGCAGTTCTTC; CDR3: CASSQEGRPYNEQFF
V: TRBV30; D: -; length: 13; size: -; J: TRBJ2-7; DNA: TGTGCCTGGAGTCCGGCAGGGACCTACGAGCAGTACTTC; CDR3: CAWSPAGTYEQYF
V: TRBV6-5; D: -; length: 13; size: -; J: TRBJ1-1; DNA: TGTGCCAGCAGAGTCGACACGAACACTGAAGCTTTCTTT; CDR3: CASRVDTNTEAFF
V: TRBV6-5; D: -; length: 15; size: -; J: TRBJ2-7; DNA: TGTGCCAGCAGTTACTCGCGGGAAGGCTCCTACGAGCAGTACTTC; CDR3: CASSYSREGSYEQYF
V: TRBV5-1; D: TRBD2; length: 16; size: -; J: TRBJ2-1; DNA: TGCGCCAGAAGGAGGGAGCGGGAGCCGATTTACAATGAGCAGTTCTTC; CDR3: CARRREREPIYNEQFF
V: TRBV5-5; D: -; length: 12; size: -; J: TRBJ2-1; DNA: TGTGCCAGCAGCTCCCTCCTGAATGAGCAGTTCTTC; CDR3: CASSSLLNEQFF
V: TRBV15; D: TRBD1; length: 16; size: -; J: TRBJ1-4; DNA: TGTGCCACCAGCACGCGACAGGGGGGAGTTGGTGAAAAACTGTTTTTT; CDR3: CATSTRQGGVGEKLFF
V: TRBV5-1; D: -; length: 17; size: -; J: TRBJ1-1; DNA: TGCGCCAGCAGCGAGGGACACCGAGGGCTGCTTCGCGCTGAAGCTTTCTTT; CDR3: CASSEGHRGLLRAEAFF
V: TRBV11-2; D: TRBD1; length: 13; size: -; J: TRBJ1-2; DNA: TGTGCCAGCAGTTTTGGGACAGGGGATGGCTACACCTTC; CDR3: CASSFGTGDGYTF
V: TRBV11-2; D: -; length: 15; size: -; J: TRBJ1-1; DNA: TGTGCCAGCAGCTTAGATCCGGGGGGGGTCACTGAAGCTTTCTTT; CDR3: CASSLDPGGVTEAFF
V: TRBV7-8; D: -; length: 15; size: -; J: TRBJ1-4; DNA: TGTGCCAGCAGCTTAGGGGCTGCAACTAATGAAAAACTGTTTTTT; CDR3: CASSLGAATNEKLFF
V: TRBV3-1/TRBV3-2; D: -; length: 14; size: -; J: TRBJ1-1; DNA: TGTGCCAGCAGCCAGAGAAAGATGAACACTGAAGCTTTCTTT; CDR3: CASSQRKMNTEAFF
V: TRBV28; D: -; length: 18; size: -; J: TRBJ2-1; DNA: TGTGCCAGCAGTTCTTGGGGTGGGGGGACCCCCTCCTACAATGAGCAGTTCTTC; CDR3: CASSSWGGGTPSYNEQFF
V: TRBV5-5; D: TRBD1; length: 14; size: -; J: TRBJ2-3; DNA: TGTGCCAGCAGCCACACGACAGGGACAGATACGCAGTATTTT; CDR3: CASSHTTGTDTQYF
V: TRBV6-5; D: -; length: 13; size: -; J: TRBJ2-1; DNA: TGTGCCAGCAGTTTTCCGGACCGGGGTGAGCAGTTCTTC; CDR3: CASSFPDRGEQFF
V: TRBV5-1; D: -; length: 14; size: -; J: TRBJ2-7; DNA: TGCGCCAGCAGCTCCTCCGGGACACCCTACGAGCAGTACTTC; CDR3: CASSSSGTPYEQYF
V: TRBV7-9; D: -; length: 13; size: -; J: TRBJ2-1; DNA: TGTGCCAGCAGCCACAGCTCCTACAATGAGCAGTTCTTC; CDR3: CASSHSSYNEQFF
V: TRBV10-3; D: -; length: 15; size: -; J: TRBJ2-3; DNA: TGTGCCATCAGTGAGACAGTCACTAGCACAGATACGCAGTATTTT; CDR3: CAISETVTSTDTQYF
V: TRBV7-8; D: -; length: 13; size: -; J: TRBJ2-7; DNA: TGTGCCAGCAGCTTAAACAGGGCCTACGAGCAGTACTTC; CDR3: CASSLNRAYEQYF
V: TRBV6-2/TRBV6-3; D: TRBD2; length: 15; size: -; J: TRBJ2-1; DNA: TGTGCCAGCAGTCGCCTAGCGGGAGAGGGACGAGAGCAGTTCTTC; CDR3: CASSRLAGEGREQFF
V: TRBV7-3; D: -; length: 13; size: -; J: TRBJ2-5; DNA: TGTGCCAGCAGCTCAGACCTAGAGGAGACCCAGTACTTC; CDR3: CASSSDLEETQYF
V: TRBV28; D: -; length: 15; size: few; J: TRBJ1-5; DNA: TGTGCCAGCAGTTTATTGGGCCTTAGCAATCAGCCCCAGCATTTT; CDR3: CASSLLGLSNQPQHF
V: TRBV5-1; D: TRBD2; length: 16; size: once; J: TRBJ2-1; DNA: TGCGCCAGCAGTTCGGGACTAGCGGGATTCTACAATGAGCAGTTCTTC; CDR3: CASSSGLAGFYNEQFF
V: TRBV3-1/TRBV3-2; D: TRBD2; length: 16; size: -; J: TRBJ2-3; DNA: TGTGCCAGCAGCTTCACTAGCGGGAGCGGAACAGATACGCAGTATTTT; CDR3: CASSFTSGSGTDTQYF
V: TRBV5-1; D: -; length: 14; size: -; J: TRBJ1-5; DNA: TGCGCCAGCAGCCCGGGGGGGGAGGATCAGCCCCAGCATTTT; CDR3: CASSPGGEDQPQHF
V: TRBV7-8; D: -; length: 15; size: -; J: TRBJ2-1; DNA: TGTGCCAGCGGGGCCGGGACTCGGGGTTTAAATGAGCAGTTCTTC; CDR3: CASGAGTRGLNEQFF
V: TRBV4-1; D: -; length: 14; size: -; J: TRBJ2-3; DNA: TGCGCCAGCAGCCAGGCTAGGCGCACAGATACGCAGTATTTT; CDR3: CASSQARRTDTQYF